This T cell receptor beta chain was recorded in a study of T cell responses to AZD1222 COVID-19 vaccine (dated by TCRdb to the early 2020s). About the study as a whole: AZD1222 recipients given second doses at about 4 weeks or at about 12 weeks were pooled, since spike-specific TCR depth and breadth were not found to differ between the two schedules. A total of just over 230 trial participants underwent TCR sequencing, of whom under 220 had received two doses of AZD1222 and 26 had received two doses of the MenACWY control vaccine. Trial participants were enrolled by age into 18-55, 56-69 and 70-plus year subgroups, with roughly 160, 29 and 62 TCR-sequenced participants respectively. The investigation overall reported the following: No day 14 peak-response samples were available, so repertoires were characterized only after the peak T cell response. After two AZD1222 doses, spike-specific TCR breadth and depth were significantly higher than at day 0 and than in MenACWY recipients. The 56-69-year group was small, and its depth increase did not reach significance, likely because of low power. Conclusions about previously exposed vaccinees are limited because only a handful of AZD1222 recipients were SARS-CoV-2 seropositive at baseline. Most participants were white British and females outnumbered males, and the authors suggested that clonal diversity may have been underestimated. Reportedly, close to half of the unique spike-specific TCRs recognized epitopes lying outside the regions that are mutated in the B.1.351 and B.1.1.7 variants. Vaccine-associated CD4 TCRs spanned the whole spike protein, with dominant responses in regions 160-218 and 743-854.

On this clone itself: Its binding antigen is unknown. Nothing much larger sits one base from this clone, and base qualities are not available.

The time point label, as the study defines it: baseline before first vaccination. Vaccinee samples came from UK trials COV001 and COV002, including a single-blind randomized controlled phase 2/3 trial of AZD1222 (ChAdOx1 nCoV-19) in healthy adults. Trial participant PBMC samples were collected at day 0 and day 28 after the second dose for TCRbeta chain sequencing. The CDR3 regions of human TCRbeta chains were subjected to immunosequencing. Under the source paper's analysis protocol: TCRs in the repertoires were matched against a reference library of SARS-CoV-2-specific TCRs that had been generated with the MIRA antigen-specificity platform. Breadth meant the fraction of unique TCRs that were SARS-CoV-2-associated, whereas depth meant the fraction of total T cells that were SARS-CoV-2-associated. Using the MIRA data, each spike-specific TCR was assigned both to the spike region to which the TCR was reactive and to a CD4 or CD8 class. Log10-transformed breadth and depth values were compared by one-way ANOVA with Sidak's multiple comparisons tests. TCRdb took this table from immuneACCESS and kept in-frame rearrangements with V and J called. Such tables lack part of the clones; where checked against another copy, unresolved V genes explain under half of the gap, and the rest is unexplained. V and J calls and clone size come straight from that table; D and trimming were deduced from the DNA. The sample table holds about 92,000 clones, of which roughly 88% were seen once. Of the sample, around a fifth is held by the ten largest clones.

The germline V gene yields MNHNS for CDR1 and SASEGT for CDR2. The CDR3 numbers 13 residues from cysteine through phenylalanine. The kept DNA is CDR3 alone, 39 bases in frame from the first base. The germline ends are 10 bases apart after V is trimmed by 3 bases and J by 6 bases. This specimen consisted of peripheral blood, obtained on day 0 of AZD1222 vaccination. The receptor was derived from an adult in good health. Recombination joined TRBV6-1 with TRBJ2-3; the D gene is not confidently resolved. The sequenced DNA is TGTGCCAGCAGTGACGTCCTTGGGGATACGCAGTATTTT. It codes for CASSDVLGDTQYF.